Sequencing of this T cell receptor (beta chain) was carried out in a study of T cells in Graves' hyperthyroidism and ophthalmopathy. In the study overall: Peripheral blood was obtained at initial diagnosis, preceding any treatment.

The TCR beta CDR3 regions underwent amplification using RNA transcripts as the source. The HTBI primer set served for first-round RT-PCR of the TCR CDR3. A single record per CDR3 protein comes from TCRdb applying MiXCR to the multiplex PCR reads. Of 400,000 to 600,000 distinct CDR3 sequences listed, around 21% were seen once; the top ten hold about 30%. Germline V gene lookup returns CDR1 MNHEY and CDR2 SMNVEV (reference sequence). The CDR3 totals 15 residues. V lost 8 bases, J lost 0 bases, and 17 bases lay in between. In its sample, this clonotype was seen many times. The chain has TRBV27 and TRBJ2-7; possibly TRBD1 or TRBD2 for D (5 bases each). The sequenced sample was blood. The TCR was taken from a man between 18 and 35 years old with Graves' hyperthyroidism. The CDR3 coding sequence is TGTGCCAGCTCCCACCGGGGCACTTACTCCTACGAGCAGTACTTC. This translates into CASSHRGTYSYEQYF.